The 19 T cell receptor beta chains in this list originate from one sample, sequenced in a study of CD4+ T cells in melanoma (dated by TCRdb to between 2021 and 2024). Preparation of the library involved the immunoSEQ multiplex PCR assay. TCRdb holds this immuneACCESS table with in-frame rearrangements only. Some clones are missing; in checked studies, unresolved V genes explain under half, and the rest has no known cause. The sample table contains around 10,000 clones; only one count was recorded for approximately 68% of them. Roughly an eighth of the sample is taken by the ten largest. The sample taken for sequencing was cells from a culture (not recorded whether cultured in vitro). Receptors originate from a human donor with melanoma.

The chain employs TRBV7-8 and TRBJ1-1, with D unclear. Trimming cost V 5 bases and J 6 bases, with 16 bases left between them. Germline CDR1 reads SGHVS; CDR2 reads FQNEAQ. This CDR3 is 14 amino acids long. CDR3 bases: TGTGCCAGCAGCCTATTGTCGGTAGGCGCTGAAGCTTTCTTT. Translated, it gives CASSLLSVGAEAFF.

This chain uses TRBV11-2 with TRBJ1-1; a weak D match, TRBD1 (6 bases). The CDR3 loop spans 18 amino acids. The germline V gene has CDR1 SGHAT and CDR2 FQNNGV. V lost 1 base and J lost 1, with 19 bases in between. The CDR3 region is CASSLVLGKGVSNTEAFF. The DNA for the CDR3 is TGTGCCAGCAGCTTAGTTCTGGGTAAGGGGGTATCGAACACTGAAGCTTTCTTT.

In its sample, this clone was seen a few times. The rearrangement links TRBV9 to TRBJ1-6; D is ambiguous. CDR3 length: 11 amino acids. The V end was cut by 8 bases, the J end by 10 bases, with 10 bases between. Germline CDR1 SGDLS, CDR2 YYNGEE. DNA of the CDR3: TGTGCCAGTGGAAAAAGCTCACCCCTCCACTTT. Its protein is CASGKSSPLHF.

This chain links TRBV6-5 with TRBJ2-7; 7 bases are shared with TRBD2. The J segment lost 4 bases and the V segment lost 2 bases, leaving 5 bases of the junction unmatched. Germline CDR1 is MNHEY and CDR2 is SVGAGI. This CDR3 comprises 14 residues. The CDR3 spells CASSYAGVEYEQYF. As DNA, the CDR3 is TGTGCCAGCAGTTACGCGGGGGTCGAGTACGAGCAGTACTTC.

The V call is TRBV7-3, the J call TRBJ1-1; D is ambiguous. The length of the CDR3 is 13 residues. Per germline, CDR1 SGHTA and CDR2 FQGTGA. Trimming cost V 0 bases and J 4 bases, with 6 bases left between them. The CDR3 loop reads CASSLTFRTEAFF. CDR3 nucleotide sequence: TGTGCCAGCAGCTTAACTTTCCGCACTGAAGCTTTCTTT.

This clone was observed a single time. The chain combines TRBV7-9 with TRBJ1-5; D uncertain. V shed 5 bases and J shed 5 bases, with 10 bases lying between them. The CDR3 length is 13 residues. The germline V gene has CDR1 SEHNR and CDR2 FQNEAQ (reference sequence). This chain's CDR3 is CASSHTGYQPQHF. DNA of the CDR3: TGTGCCAGCAGCCACACCGGGTATCAGCCCCAGCATTTT.

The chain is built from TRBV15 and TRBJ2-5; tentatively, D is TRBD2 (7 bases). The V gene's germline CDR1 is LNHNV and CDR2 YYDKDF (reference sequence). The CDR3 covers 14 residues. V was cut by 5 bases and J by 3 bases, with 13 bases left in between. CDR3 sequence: CATSPGGPEETQYF. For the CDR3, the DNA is TGTGCCACCAGCCCCGGGGGGCCGGAAGAGACCCAGTACTTC.

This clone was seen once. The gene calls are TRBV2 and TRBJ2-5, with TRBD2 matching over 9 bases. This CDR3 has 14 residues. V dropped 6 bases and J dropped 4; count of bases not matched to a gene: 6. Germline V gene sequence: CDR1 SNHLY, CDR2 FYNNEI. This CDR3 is CASRKRGDSETQYF. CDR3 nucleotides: TGTGCCAGCAGAAAGCGGGGGGATTCAGAGACCCAGTACTTC. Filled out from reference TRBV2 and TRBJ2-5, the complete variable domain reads EPEVTQTPSHQVTQMGQEVILRCVPISNHLYFYWYRQILGQKVEFLVSFYNNEISEKSEIFDDQFSVERPDGSNFTLKIRSTKLEDSAMYFCASRKRGDSETQYFGPGTRLLVL.

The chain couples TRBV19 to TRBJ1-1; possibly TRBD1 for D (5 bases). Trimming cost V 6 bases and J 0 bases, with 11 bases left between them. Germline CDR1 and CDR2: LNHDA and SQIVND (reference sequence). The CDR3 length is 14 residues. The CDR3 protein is CASRGWGMNTEAFF. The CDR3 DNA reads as TGTGCCAGTAGGGGGTGGGGCATGAACACTGAAGCTTTCTTT.

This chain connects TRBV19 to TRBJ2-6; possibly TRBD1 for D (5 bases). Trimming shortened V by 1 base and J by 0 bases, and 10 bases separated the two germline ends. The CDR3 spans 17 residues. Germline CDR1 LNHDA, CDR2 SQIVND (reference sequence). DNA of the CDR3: TGTGCCAGTAGTATAGGACAGAAAATCTCTGGGGCCAACGTCCTGACTTTC. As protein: CASSIGQKISGANVLTF.

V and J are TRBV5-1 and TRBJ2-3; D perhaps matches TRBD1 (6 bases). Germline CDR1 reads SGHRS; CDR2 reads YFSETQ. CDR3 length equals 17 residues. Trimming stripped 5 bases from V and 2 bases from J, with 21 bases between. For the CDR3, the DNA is TGCGCCAGCAGTCCCCCGGGCAGGGGAAGAGTCACAGATACGCAGTATTTT. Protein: CASSPPGRGRVTDTQYF.

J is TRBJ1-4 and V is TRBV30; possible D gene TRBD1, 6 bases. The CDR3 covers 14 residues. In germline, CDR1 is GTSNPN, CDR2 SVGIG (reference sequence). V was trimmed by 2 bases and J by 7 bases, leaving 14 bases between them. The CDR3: CAWSRGGAGEKLFF. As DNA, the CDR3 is TGTGCCTGGAGTAGGGGGGGCGCCGGTGAAAAACTGTTTTTT.

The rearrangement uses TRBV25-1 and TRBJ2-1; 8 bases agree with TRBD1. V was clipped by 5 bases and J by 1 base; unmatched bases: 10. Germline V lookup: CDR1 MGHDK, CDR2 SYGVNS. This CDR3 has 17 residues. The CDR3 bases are TGTGCCAGCAGTCAGCTAAGACGGACAGGGTCCTACAATGAGCAGTTCTTC. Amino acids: CASSQLRRTGSYNEQFF.

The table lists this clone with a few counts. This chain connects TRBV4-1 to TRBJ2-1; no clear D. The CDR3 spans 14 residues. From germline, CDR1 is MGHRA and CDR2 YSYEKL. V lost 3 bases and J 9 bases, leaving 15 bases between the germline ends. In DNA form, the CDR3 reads TGCGCCAGCAGCCACCCTCGAGTAGGTCCTGAGCAGTTCTTC. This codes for CASSHPRVGPEQFF.

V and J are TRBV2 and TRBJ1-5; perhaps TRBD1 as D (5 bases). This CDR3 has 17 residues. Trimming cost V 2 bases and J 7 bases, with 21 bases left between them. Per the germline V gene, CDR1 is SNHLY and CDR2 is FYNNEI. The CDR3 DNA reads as TGTGCCAGCAGTGAACAGGGATTGGATCTTGGGAGGCAGCCCCAGCATTTT. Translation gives CASSEQGLDLGRQPQHF. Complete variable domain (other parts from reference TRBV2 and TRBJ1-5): EPEVTQTPSHQVTQMGQEVILRCVPISNHLYFYWYRQILGQKVEFLVSFYNNEISEKSEIFDDQFSVERPDGSNFTLKIRSTKLEDSAMYFCASSEQGLDLGRQPQHFGDGTRLSIL.

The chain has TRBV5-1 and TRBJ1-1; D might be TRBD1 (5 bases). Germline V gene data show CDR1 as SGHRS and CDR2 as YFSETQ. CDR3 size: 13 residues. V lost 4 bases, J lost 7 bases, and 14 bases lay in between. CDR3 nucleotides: TGCGCCAGCAGCAAACTGGGACCGGGTGAAGCTTTCTTT. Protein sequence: CASSKLGPGEAFF.

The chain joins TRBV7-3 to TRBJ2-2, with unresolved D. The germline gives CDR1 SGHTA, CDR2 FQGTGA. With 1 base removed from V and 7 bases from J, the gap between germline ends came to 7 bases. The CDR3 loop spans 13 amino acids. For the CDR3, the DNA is TGTGCCAGCAGCTTAAAGTCTAGCGGGGAGCTGTTTTTT. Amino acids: CASSLKSSGELFF.

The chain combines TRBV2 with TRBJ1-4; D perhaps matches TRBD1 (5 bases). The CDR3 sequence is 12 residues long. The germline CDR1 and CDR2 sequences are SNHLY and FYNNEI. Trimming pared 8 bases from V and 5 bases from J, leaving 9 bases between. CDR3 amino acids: CASLQANEKLFF. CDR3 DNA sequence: TGTGCCAGCTTACAGGCGAATGAAAAACTGTTTTTT.

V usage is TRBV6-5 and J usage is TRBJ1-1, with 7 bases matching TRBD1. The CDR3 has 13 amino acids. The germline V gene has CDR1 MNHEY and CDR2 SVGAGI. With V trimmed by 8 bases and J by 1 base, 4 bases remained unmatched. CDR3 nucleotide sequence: TGTGCCAGCTCTAGACAGGGGAACACTGAAGCTTTCTTT. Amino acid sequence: CASSRQGNTEAFF.